This TCR beta chain was captured in a study of CD8 T cells in Susac syndrome. Healthy donors, matched for age and sex, constituted the control group. Negative isolation was applied to CD8+ and CD4+ T cells, and FACS enrichment was applied to TEMRA cells. After extraction with the RNeasy kit, about 0.45 to 1 ug of the RNA was reverse transcribed using random hexamers. The TCR beta CDR3 was amplified by immunoSEQ multiplex PCR across 54 Vbeta, 13 Jbeta. TCRdb recomputed calls from the immunoSEQ multiplex PCR reads with MiXCR, one row per CDR3 protein. The data show approximately 140,000 distinct CDR3 sequences, approximately 95% seen once. This CDR3 is 12 amino acids long. V was shortened by 3 bases and J by 5 bases, with 7 bases between the two germline ends. In germline, CDR1 is SEHNR, CDR2 FQNEAQ (reference sequence).

The sample was CD8+ T cells from PBMCs. The sequence derives from a human donor in good health. The rearrangement joins TRBV7-9 to TRBJ2-5, with a tentative D call TRBD2 (5 bases). The CDR3 spells CASSLRAETQYF. CDR3 sequence (DNA): TGTGCCAGCAGCTTGCGGGCGGAGACCCAGTACTTC.